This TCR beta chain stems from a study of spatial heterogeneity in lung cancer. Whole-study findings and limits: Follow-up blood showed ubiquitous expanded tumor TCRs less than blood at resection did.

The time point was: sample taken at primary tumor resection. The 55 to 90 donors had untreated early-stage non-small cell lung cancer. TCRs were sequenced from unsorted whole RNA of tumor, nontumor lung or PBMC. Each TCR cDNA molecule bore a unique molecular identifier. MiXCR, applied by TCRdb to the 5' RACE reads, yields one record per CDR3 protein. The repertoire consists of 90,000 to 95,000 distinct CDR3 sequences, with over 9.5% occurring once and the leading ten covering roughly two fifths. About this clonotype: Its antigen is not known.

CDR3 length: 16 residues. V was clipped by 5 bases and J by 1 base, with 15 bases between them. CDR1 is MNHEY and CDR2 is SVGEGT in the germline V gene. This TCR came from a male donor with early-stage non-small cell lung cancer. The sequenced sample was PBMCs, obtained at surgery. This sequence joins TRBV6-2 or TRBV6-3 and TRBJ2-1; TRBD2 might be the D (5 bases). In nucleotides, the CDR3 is TGTGCCAGCAGTACTCCTGCTAGCCGGTCCTACAATGAGCAGTTCTTC. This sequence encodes CASSTPASRSYNEQFF.